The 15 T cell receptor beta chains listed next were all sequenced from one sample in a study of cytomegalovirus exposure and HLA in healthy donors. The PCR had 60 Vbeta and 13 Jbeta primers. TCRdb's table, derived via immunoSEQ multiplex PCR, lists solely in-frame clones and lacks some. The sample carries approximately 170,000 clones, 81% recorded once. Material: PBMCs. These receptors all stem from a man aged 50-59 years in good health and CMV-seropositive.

CDR3 in amino acids: CASSYSSGFGSLAFF. The CDR3 region has the DNA TGTGCCAGCAGTTACTCGAGCGGGTTCGGCTCACTGGCTTTCTTT. This chain uses TRBV6-5 with TRBJ1-1, with D unclear. Germline V gene lookup returns CDR1 MNHEY and CDR2 SVGAGI. This CDR3 is built from 15 residues. The V and J ends lost 0 bases and 11 bases respectively, with 19 bases between them.

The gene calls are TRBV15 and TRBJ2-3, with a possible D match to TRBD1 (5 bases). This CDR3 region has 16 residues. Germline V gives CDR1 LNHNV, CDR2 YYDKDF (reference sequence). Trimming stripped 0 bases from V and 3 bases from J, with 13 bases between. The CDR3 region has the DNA TGTGCCACCAGCAGAGATAAGGGGTTGGTGACAGATACGCAGTATTTT. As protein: CATSRDKGLVTDTQYF.

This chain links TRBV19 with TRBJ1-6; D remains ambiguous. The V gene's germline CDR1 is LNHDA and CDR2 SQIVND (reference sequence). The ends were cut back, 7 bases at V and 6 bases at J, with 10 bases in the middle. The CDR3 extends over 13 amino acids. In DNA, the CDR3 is TGTGCCAGTACCGACTTTGCTAATTCACCCCTCCACTTT. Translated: CASTDFANSPLHF.

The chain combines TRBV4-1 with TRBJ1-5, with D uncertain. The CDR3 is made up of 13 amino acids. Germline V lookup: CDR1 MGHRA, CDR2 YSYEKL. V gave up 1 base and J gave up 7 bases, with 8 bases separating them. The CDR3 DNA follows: TGCGCCAGCAGCCAAGGGCTTTTCCAGCCCCAGCATTTT. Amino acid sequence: CASSQGLFQPQHF.

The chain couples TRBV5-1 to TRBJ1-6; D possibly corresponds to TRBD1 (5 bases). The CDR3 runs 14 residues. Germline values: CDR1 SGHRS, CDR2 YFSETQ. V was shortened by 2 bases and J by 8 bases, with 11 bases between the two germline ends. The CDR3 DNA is TGCGCCAGCAGCTTATTCAGGGTGGATTCACCCCTCCACTTT. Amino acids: CASSLFRVDSPLHF.

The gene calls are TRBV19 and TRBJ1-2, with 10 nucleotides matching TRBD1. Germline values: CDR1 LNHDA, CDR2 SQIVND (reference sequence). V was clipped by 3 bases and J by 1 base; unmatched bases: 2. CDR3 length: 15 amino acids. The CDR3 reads CASSIRTGGNYGYTF. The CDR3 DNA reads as TGTGCCAGTAGTATCCGGACAGGGGGTAACTATGGCTACACCTTC.

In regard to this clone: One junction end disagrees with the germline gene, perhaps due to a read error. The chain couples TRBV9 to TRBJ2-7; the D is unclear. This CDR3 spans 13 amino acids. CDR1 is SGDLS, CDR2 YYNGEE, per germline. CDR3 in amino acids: CASSVGRSLPENF. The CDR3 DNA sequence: TGTGCCAGCAGCGTAGGCAGGTCGCTCCCTGAAAACTTC.

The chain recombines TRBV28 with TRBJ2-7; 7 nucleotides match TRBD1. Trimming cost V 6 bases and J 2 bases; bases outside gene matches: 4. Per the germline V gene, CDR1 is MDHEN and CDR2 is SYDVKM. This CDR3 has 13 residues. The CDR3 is CASRTGQPYEQYF. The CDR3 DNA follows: TGTGCCAGCAGGACGGGACAGCCCTACGAGCAGTACTTC.

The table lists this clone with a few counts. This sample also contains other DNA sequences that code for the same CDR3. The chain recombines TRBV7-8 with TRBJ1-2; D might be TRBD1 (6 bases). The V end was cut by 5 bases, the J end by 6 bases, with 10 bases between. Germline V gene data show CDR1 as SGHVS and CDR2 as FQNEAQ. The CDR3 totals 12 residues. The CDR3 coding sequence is TGTGCCAGCAGCCCGGGGGGCCATGGCTACACCTTC. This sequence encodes CASSPGGHGYTF.

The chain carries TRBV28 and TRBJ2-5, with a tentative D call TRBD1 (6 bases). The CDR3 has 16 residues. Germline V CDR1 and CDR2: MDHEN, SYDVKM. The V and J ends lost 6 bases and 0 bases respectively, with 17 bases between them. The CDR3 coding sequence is TGTGCCAGCAGCCCGACAGGTCCCACGTACCAAGAGACCCAGTACTTC. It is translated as CASSPTGPTYQETQYF.

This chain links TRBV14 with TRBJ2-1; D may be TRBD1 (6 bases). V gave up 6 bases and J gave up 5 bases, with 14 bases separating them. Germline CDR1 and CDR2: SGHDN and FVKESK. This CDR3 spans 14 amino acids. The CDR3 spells CASRGLGDNNEQFF. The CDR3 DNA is TGTGCCAGCAGAGGGCTCGGGGACAACAATGAGCAGTTCTTC. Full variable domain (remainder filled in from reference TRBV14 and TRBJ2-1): EAGVTQFPSHSVIEKGQTVTLRCDPISGHDNLYWYRRVMGKEIKFLLHFVKESKQDESGMPNNRFLAERTGGTYSTLKVQPAELEDSGVYFCASRGLGDNNEQFFGPGTRLTVL.

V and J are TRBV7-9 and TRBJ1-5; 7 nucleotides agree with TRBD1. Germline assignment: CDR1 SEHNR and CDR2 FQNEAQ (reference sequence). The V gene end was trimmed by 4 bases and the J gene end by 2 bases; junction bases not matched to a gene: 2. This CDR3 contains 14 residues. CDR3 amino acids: CASSSGTGNQPQHF. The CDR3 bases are TGTGCCAGCAGCTCCGGGACAGGCAATCAGCCCCAGCATTTT. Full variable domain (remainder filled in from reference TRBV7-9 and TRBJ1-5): DTGVSQNPRHKITKRGQNVTFRCDPISEHNRLYWYRQTLGQGPEFLTYFQNEAQLEKSRLLSDRFSAERPKGSFSTLEIQRTEQGDSAMYLCASSSGTGNQPQHFGDGTRLSIL.

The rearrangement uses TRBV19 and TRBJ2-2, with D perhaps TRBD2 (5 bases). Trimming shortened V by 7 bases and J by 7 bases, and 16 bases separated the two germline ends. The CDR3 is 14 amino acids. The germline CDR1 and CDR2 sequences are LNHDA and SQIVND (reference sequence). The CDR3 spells CASNGGRRIGELFF. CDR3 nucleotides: TGTGCCAGTAACGGCGGGCGTCGGATCGGGGAGCTGTTTTTT.

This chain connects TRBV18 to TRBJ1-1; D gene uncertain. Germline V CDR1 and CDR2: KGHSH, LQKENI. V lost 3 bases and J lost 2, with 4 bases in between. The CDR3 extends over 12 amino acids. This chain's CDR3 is CASSPRNTEAFF. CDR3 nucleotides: TGTGCCAGCTCACCCAGAAACACTGAAGCTTTCTTT. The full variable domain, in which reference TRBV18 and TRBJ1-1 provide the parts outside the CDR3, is NAGVMQNPRHLVRRRGQEARLRCSPMKGHSHVYWYRQLPEEGLKFMVYLQKENIIDESGMPKERFSAEFPKEGPSILRIQQVVRGDSAAYFCASSPRNTEAFFGQGTRLTVV.

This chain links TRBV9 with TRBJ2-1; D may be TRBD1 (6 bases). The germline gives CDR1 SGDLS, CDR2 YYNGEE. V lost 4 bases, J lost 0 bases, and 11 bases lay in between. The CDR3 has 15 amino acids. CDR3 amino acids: CASSPQGGSYNEQFF. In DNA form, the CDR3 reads TGTGCCAGCAGCCCTCAAGGGGGCTCCTACAATGAGCAGTTCTTC.